The rows below give T cell receptor beta chains drawn from one sample of a study of cytomegalovirus exposure and HLA in healthy donors. Data came from immunoSEQ multiplex PCR; TCRdb stores just in-frame clones and leaves some out. The sample has 160,000 or so clones, around 80% seen once. Sequencing was performed on PBMCs. Source of these receptors: a male donor in good health and CMV-seropositive. The CDR3 runs from the conserved cysteine through the conserved F or W. The order of the fields is D gene, J gene, clone size, V gene, CDR3 DNA, CDR3 protein. A D gene is named only where the DNA matches it firmly. The listing skips clone size in some rows; elsewhere it reads once, few, many or a size class.

TRBD1 | TRBJ2-7 | few | TRBV28 | TGTGCCAGCTCTGGGCAGGGGGCCTACGAGCAGTACTTC | CASSGQGAYEQYF
. | TRBJ1-5 | few | TRBV6-1 | TGTGCCAGCACCCAAGGAACGGGTAATCAGCCCCAGCATTTT | CASTQGTGNQPQHF
TRBD1 | TRBJ2-3 | . | TRBV7-2 | TGTGCCAGCAGCTTAGGACAGGGGATCGGCGATACGCAGTATTTT | CASSLGQGIGDTQYF
. | TRBJ1-4 | . | TRBV28 | TGTGCCAGCAGTTTCACAGGGAAAACTAATGAAAAACTGTTTTTT | CASSFTGKTNEKLFF
. | TRBJ1-2 | . | TRBV5-1 | TGCGCCAGCAGTACGGGGGGGGATGGCTACACCTTC | CASSTGGDGYTF
. | TRBJ1-2 | . | TRBV7-2 | TGTGCCAGCAGCCCCCCCGAGGGAGAAGACTATGGCTACACCTTC | CASSPPEGEDYGYTF
TRBD1 | TRBJ1-6 | few | TRBV4-2 | TGTGCCAGCACCCCAACTGGGGGGACAGCGAGGAAGGCCCTCCACTTT | CASTPTGGTARKALHF
. | TRBJ1-4 | . | TRBV4-3 | TGCGCCAGCAGCCTTGACACCTCTTCTTCGGGGGAACTGTTTTTT | CASSLDTSSSGELFF
. | TRBJ2-1 | . | TRBV7-6 | TGTGCCAGCAGCTTAGGTCGGAGAGAGCAGTTCTTC | CASSLGRREQFF
TRBD1 | TRBJ1-2 | . | TRBV6-5 | TGTGCCAGCAGTGTACCGGGACAGTGGAGCGGCTACACCTTC | CASSVPGQWSGYTF
. | TRBJ1-1 | . | TRBV7-6 | TGTGCCAGCAGTTGGGGTCGGGGGAACACTGAAGCTTTCTTT | CASSWGRGNTEAFF
TRBD2 | TRBJ2-2 | . | TRBV19 | TGTGCCAGTAGTATGACTAGCGGGAGGGCCGGGGAGCTGTTTTTT | CASSMTSGRAGELFF
. | TRBJ2-4 | . | TRBV30 | TGTGCCTGGGGGGAGGTGGGTGACATTCAGTACTTC | CAWGEVGDIQYF
. | TRBJ1-4 | . | TRBV4-1 | TGCGCCAGCAAAACCCATCCCATCAGGGAACTAAATGAAAAACTGTTTTTT | CASKTHPIRELNEKLFF
TRBD1 | TRBJ2-7 | . | TRBV6-1 | TGTGCCAGCAGACGCTCGGGACAGGGTTCCGATTGGCAGTACTTC | CASRRSGQGSDWQYF
. | TRBJ2-1 | . | TRBV5-4 | TGTGCCAGCAGCCTGACTAGAGGAGAGCAGTTCTTC | CASSLTRGEQFF
TRBD1 | TRBJ2-7 | . | TRBV11-3 | TGTGCCAGCAGCTTAGACCTTTCGGGACAGGGCTACGAGCAGTACTTC | CASSLDLSGQGYEQYF
. | TRBJ2-7 | . | TRBV7-9 | TGTGCCAGCAGCTTCGATAACACAGGAAAGGTCTACGAGCAGTACTTC | CASSFDNTGKVYEQYF
. | TRBJ2-7 | . | TRBV5-1 | TGCGCCAGCAGCTTTGGACTGGCCTACGAGCAGTACTTC | CASSFGLAYEQYF
TRBD1 | TRBJ2-7 | . | TRBV27 | TGTGCCAGCAGTTTAAGGGACAGGGGTAGCCCCTACGAGCAGTACTTC | CASSLRDRGSPYEQYF
. | TRBJ2-3 | . | TRBV5-6 | TGTGCCAGCACCTTTTTAGCGTATAGCACAGATACGCAGTATTTT | CASTFLAYSTDTQYF
. | TRBJ2-7 | . | TRBV4-1 | TGCGCCAGCAGCCAAGAGGTAGCGCCGGAGCAGTACTTC | CASSQEVAPEQYF
TRBD2 | TRBJ2-7 | . | TRBV4-1 | TGCGCCAGCAGCCACCTAGCGGGAGCAACCTACGAGCAGTACTTC | CASSHLAGATYEQYF
TRBD1 | TRBJ2-1 | . | TRBV6-6 | TGTGCCAGCAGTCCCCAGGACAGGATCGATGAGCAGTTCTTC | CASSPQDRIDEQFF
. | TRBJ2-3 | . | TRBV10-3 | TGTGCCATTGGGACTGGCACAGATACGCAGTATTTT | CAIGTGTDTQYF
. | TRBJ2-1 | . | TRBV28 | TGTGCCAGCGTACTGTACAATGAGCAGTTCTTC | CASVLYNEQFF
TRBD1 | TRBJ1-2 | . | TRBV2 | TGTGCCAGCAGAGCCCAGGGGGCGGCTGGCTACACCTTC | CASRAQGAAGYTF
TRBD2 | TRBJ2-1 | . | TRBV6-6 | TGTGCCAGCAGAGGGACTAGCGGGAGTCTAAATGAGCAGTTCTTC | CASRGTSGSLNEQFF
. | TRBJ2-3 | . | TRBV9 | TGTGCCAGCAGCGTAGGGGGAGATACAGATACGCAGTATTTT | CASSVGGDTDTQYF
TRBD2 | TRBJ2-2 | . | TRBV7-3 | TGTGCCAGCAGCTCTTCCGGGACTACCTACACCGGGGAGCTGTTTTTT | CASSSSGTTYTGELFF
TRBD2 | TRBJ2-1 | . | TRBV28 | TGTGCCAGCAGCCCCGGGACTAGCAAGTTCTTC | CASSPGTSKFF
. | TRBJ1-4 | . | TRBV18 | TGTGCCAGCTCACCTCCCGGGGCAACTAATGAAAAACTGTTTTTT | CASSPPGATNEKLFF
. | TRBJ1-1 | . | TRBV7-9 | TGTTCCAGCAGTTACCCCCGACAATCCGGGACTACTGAAGCTTTCTTT | CSSSYPRQSGTTEAFF
TRBD1 | TRBJ1-1 | . | TRBV6-1 | TGTGCCACTGAATGGACAGGACATCAGAACACTGAAGCTTTCTTT | CATEWTGHQNTEAFF
. | TRBJ1-4 | . | TRBV2 | TGTGCCAGCAGTGAAGCCAGGACAACTAATGAAAAACTGTTTTTT | CASSEARTTNEKLFF
TRBD2 | TRBJ2-1 | . | TRBV7-8 | TGTGCCAGCAGCTTAGGAGCGGGAGGGCCGGATGAGCAGTTCTTC | CASSLGAGGPDEQFF
TRBD1 | TRBJ1-3 | . | TRBV2 | TGTGCCAGCAGTGACTTGATTGGGACAGGAGGCTTTGGAAACACCATATATTTT | CASSDLIGTGGFGNTIYF
. | TRBJ1-2 | . | TRBV29-1 | TGCAGCGTTAGGGAGGCGGGCTACACCTTC | CSVREAGYTF
TRBD2 | TRBJ2-7 | . | TRBV7-9 | TGTTCCAGCAGCAAGACTAGCGCGAGCTCCTACGAGCAGTACTTC | CSSSKTSASSYEQYF
. | TRBJ2-1 | once | TRBV5-8 | TGTGCCAGCAGCCCCTCCGGGACACCCTACAATGAGCAGTTCTTC | CASSPSGTPYNEQFF